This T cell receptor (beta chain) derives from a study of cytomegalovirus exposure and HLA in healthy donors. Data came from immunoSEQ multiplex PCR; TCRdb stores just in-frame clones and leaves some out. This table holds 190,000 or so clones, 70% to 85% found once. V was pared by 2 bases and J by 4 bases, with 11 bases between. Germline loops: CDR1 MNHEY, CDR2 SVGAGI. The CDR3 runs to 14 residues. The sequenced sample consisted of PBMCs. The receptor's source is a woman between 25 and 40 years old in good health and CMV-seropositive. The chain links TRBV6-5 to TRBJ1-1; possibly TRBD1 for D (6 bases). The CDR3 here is CASSYRQGSTEAFF. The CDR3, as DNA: TGTGCCAGCAGTTACCGGCAGGGGAGCACTGAAGCTTTCTTT.